A single sample is the source of the 32 T cell receptor beta chains below, sequenced in a study of shared clonotypes between healthy human individuals. The repertoire was sequenced with immunoSEQ multiplex PCR; TCRdb's copy has only in-frame clones and lacks some. The sample has approximately 2.1 million clones, approximately 95% seen once. Specimen: naive CD4+ T cells from PBMCs. Subset: CD45RA+ positively selected. These TCRs come from a man aged 18-30 years in good health. Some clones in this sample may be carry-over from other donors' samples.

This chain joins TRBV20-1 and TRBJ2-3, with D hard to call. Germline-derived CDR1 and CDR2 are DFQATT and SNEGSKA (reference sequence). The V end was cut by 0 bases, the J end by 5 bases, with 3 bases between. There are 11 residues in the CDR3. DNA of the CDR3: TGCAGTGCTAGAGATATAGATACGCAGTATTTT. Translation gives CSARDIDTQYF.

The chain uses TRBV5-4 and TRBJ1-1; D possibly corresponds to TRBD1 (6 bases). The CDR3 spans 13 residues. From germline, CDR1 is SGHNT and CDR2 YYREEE (reference sequence). V lost 4 bases and J lost 3, with 10 bases in between. The DNA of the CDR3 is TGTGCCAGCAGCATGGACAGAGACACTGAAGCTTTCTTT. Translating it yields CASSMDRDTEAFF.

The rearrangement joins TRBV28 to TRBJ2-1; D remains ambiguous. V shed 4 bases and J shed 4 bases, with 17 bases lying between them. This CDR3 spans 16 amino acids. Per germline, CDR1 MDHEN and CDR2 SYDVKM. In nucleotides, the CDR3 is TGTGCCAGCAGTTCCCCGGGTCAGACCCTGTACAATGAGCAGTTCTTC. Protein: CASSSPGQTLYNEQFF.

The rearrangement uses TRBV29-1 and TRBJ1-3, with unresolved D. The germline V and J ends were trimmed by 4 bases and 1 base, with 5 bases remaining between them. Germline loops: CDR1 SQVTM, CDR2 ANQGSEA. The CDR3 is made up of 12 amino acids. The DNA of the CDR3 is TGCAGCGTTGCTCCATCTGGAAACACCATATATTTT. Translated, it gives CSVAPSGNTIYF.

This clone appeared a few times. The same CDR3 also results from other DNA sequences found in this sample. The V and J genes are TRBV20-1 and TRBJ2-3, with D hard to call. Between the trimmed V and J ends, which lost 1 base and 3 bases, there was a span of 2 bases. CDR1 and CDR2 (germline): DFQATT, SNEGSKA (reference sequence). This CDR3 is built from 11 residues. The DNA of the CDR3 is TGCAGTGCTAGAGTTACAGATACGCAGTATTTT. Its protein is CSARVTDTQYF.

The V and J genes are TRBV7-3 and TRBJ2-2; D uncertain. Trimming left V 2 bases short and J 4 bases short, with 8 bases between. The germline CDR1 and CDR2 sequences are SGHTA and FQGTGA. The CDR3 contains 14 residues. The CDR3 nucleotides read TGTGCCAGCAGCTTAGGGCAGAGCACCGGGGAGCTGTTTTTT. This codes for CASSLGQSTGELFF.

The V call is TRBV10-3, the J call TRBJ2-3; maybe TRBD1 (7 bases). This CDR3 region has 13 residues. Germline V gene data show CDR1 as ENHRY and CDR2 as SYGVKD. V was shortened by 8 bases and J by 4 bases, with 13 bases between the two germline ends. The CDR3 DNA reads TGTGCCATCGAGGACAGGAGGGCAGATACGCAGTATTTT. The encoded protein is CAIEDRRADTQYF.

The rearrangement links TRBV7-8 to TRBJ1-1; D remains unclear. In germline, CDR1 is SGHVS, CDR2 FQNEAQ. The CDR3 is 15 residues long. The V end lost 2 bases, the J end lost 1 base, and 11 bases lay between the germline ends. The CDR3 sequence: CASSLSIWENTEAFF. CDR3 nucleotides: TGTGCCAGCAGCTTATCGATCTGGGAGAACACTGAAGCTTTCTTT.

V gene TRBV28 combines with J gene TRBJ2-1, with 12 bases fitting TRBD1. The CDR3 has 14 residues. Germline CDR1 and CDR2: MDHEN and SYDVKM. V dropped 7 bases and J dropped 7; count of bases not matched to a gene: 5. CDR3 sequence reads: CASTWDRGRNEQFF. The CDR3 region has the DNA TGTGCCAGCACCTGGGACAGGGGGCGAAATGAGCAGTTCTTC.

This sequence joins TRBV7-2 and TRBJ1-5; D possibly corresponds to TRBD1 (6 bases). Germline CDR1 is SGHTA and CDR2 is FQGNSA. Trimming removed 5 bases from V and 2 bases from J, with 13 bases in between. The CDR3 loop spans 15 amino acids. CDR3 loop: CASSRGRGGNQPQHF. DNA for the CDR3: TGTGCCAGCAGCCGAGGCAGGGGTGGCAATCAGCCCCAGCATTTT.

The DNA of the CDR3 is TGTGCCAGCAGCTCTACTAGCGGGACCTACGAGCAGTACTTC. Translating it yields CASSSTSGTYEQYF. The rearrangement joins TRBV5-8 to TRBJ2-7; 10 positions agree with TRBD2. Trimming took 3 bases from V and 2 from J; bases not matched to a gene: 2. From germline, CDR1 is SGHTS and CDR2 YDEGEE. The CDR3 has 14 amino acids. Together with reference TRBV5-8 and TRBJ2-7, the CDR3 gives the full variable domain: EAGVTQSPTHLIKTRGQQATLRCSPISGHTSVYWYQQALGLGLQFLLWYDEGEERNRGNFPPRFSGRQFPNYSSELNVNALELEDSALYLCASSSTSGTYEQYFGPGTRLTVT.

The CDR3 loop is CASSSRDRNTEAFF. Written as DNA, the CDR3 is TGTGCCAGCAGCTCCCGCGACCGGAACACTGAAGCTTTCTTT. This chain connects TRBV5-6 to TRBJ1-1, with D uncertain. This CDR3 comprises 14 residues. V gave up 3 bases and J gave up 1 base, with 10 bases separating them. Looked up from germline, CDR1 is SGHDT and CDR2 is YYEEEE.

The J gene is TRBJ2-7, the V gene TRBV28; 9 positions match TRBD2. Germline V gene sequence: CDR1 MDHEN, CDR2 SYDVKM. This CDR3 comprises 14 residues. The V segment lost 10 bases and the J segment 5 bases; nucleotides outside the gene matches: 12. This chain's CDR3 is CATRWVSGSNEQYF. CDR3 DNA: TGTGCCACCAGGTGGGTTAGCGGGAGTAACGAGCAGTACTTC.

The chain joins TRBV5-1 to TRBJ2-5; 8 bases are shared with TRBD2. Germline values: CDR1 SGHRS, CDR2 YFSETQ. The length of the CDR3 is 15 residues. With 0 bases clipped from V and 5 bases from J, the junction kept 6 bases outside the gene matches. CDR3 coding DNA: TGCGCCAGCAGCTTGGACCAGCAGCGGGGGGAGACCCAGTACTTC. It yields the protein CASSLDQQRGETQYF.

The rearrangement joins TRBV5-8 to TRBJ1-4; 7 positions agree with TRBD1. The ends lost 2 bases at V and 8 bases at J; junction bases unmatched: 9. This CDR3 is 15 amino acids long. From germline, CDR1 is SGHTS and CDR2 YDEGEE. The CDR3 DNA follows: TGTGCCAGCAGCTTACGGGACAGCCCTTTAGAAAAACTGTTTTTT. Translated, it gives CASSLRDSPLEKLFF.

The chain recombines TRBV4-3 with TRBJ2-7; D unresolved. The germline V gene encodes CDR1 LGHNA and CDR2 YSLEER. V lost 4 bases, J lost 0 bases, and 13 bases lay in between. The CDR3 covers 15 residues. For the CDR3, the DNA is TGCGCCAGCAGCCGGTCCGTTCAGAGCTCCTACGAGCAGTACTTC. Protein sequence: CASSRSVQSSYEQYF.

This clone was observed a handful of times. The sample holds other DNA sequences that translate to the same CDR3. The chain joins TRBV20-1 to TRBJ2-1; D gene unclear. V lost 1 base and J 7 bases, leaving 2 bases between the germline ends. Germline CDR1 is DFQATT and CDR2 is SNEGSKA (reference sequence). The CDR3 contains 10 residues. The CDR3 DNA is TGCAGTGCTAGAGTGAATGAGCAGTTCTTC. Its protein product is CSARVNEQFF.

V gene TRBV4-2 combines with J gene TRBJ1-4; weak D call: TRBD1 (5 bases). The CDR3 length is 17 residues. Trimming left V 2 bases short and J 8 bases short, with 21 bases between. Germline V lookup: CDR1 LGHNA, CDR2 YNFKEQ. The CDR3 loop reads CASSQSSSQGSAEKLFF. For the CDR3, the DNA is TGTGCCAGCAGCCAATCTTCTTCTCAGGGATCGGCAGAAAAACTGTTTTTT.

For this clone: The identical CDR3 is also encoded by other nucleotide sequences in the sample. The chain links TRBV5-1 to TRBJ2-5, with TRBD1 matching over 9 bases. V gave up 4 bases and J gave up 5 bases; unmatched junction bases: 6. The CDR3 length is 14 residues. The germline CDR1 and CDR2 sequences are SGHRS and YFSETQ. The CDR3: CASSLTGGGETQYF. The CDR3 region has the DNA TGCGCCAGCAGCCTGACAGGGGGAGGTGAGACCCAGTACTTC.

The table lists this clone with a count of one. The chain combines TRBV7-2 with TRBJ2-3; D not resolved. Germline V lookup: CDR1 SGHTA, CDR2 FQGNSA. Trimming cost V 1 base and J 1 base, with 12 bases left between them. The CDR3 contains 16 residues. In nucleotides, the CDR3 is TGTGCCAGCAGCTTAGAAGGGTTTCCGGGCACAGATACGCAGTATTTT. Translation: CASSLEGFPGTDTQYF.

The chain employs TRBV9 and TRBJ2-1; D perhaps matches TRBD1 (6 bases). This CDR3 has 12 amino acids. Germline values: CDR1 SGDLS, CDR2 YYNGEE. The germline V and J ends were trimmed by 3 bases and 9 bases, with 10 bases remaining between them. CDR3 region: CASSDRVTEQFF. CDR3 bases: TGTGCCAGCAGCGACAGGGTTACTGAGCAGTTCTTC.

V and J are TRBV7-3 and TRBJ2-1, with 7 nucleotides matching TRBD2. The CDR3 sequence is 14 residues long. Germline V CDR1 and CDR2: SGHTA, FQGTGA. The J segment lost 2 bases and the V segment lost 2 bases, leaving 0 bases of the junction unmatched. For the CDR3, the DNA is TGTGCCAGCAGCTTAGGGACTACCTACAATGAGCAGTTCTTC. It codes for CASSLGTTYNEQFF.

The rearrangement uses TRBV10-3 and TRBJ1-1; 12 positions match TRBD1. From germline, CDR1 is ENHRY and CDR2 SYGVKD. The CDR3 loop spans 17 amino acids. The V gene end was trimmed by 7 bases and the J gene end by 3 bases; junction bases not matched to a gene: 12. CDR3 coding DNA: TGTGCCATCACCGGGACAGGGGGCTTTACGGGATACACTGAAGCTTTCTTT. Residues: CAITGTGGFTGYTEAFF.

Only one count was recorded for this clone. The CDR3 DNA is TGCGCCAGCAGCCCGGGGACAAGGATGAACACTGAAGCTTTCTTT. Its protein is CASSPGTRMNTEAFF. The chain is built from TRBV5-1 and TRBJ1-1; tentative D call: TRBD1 (6 bases). Germline CDR1 reads SGHRS; CDR2 reads YFSETQ. V was clipped by 4 bases and J by 0 bases, with 13 bases between them. The CDR3 runs to 15 residues.

Turning to this clone: Other DNA variants within this sample encode the same CDR3. The J gene is TRBJ1-4, the V gene TRBV28; D perhaps matches TRBD1 (5 bases). The V end was cut by 4 bases, the J end by 6 bases, with 9 bases between. Per the germline V gene, CDR1 is MDHEN and CDR2 is SYDVKM. There are 13 residues in the CDR3. CDR3: CASSSGQYEKLFF. DNA of the CDR3: TGTGCCAGCAGTTCAGGGCAGTATGAAAAACTGTTTTTT. Using reference TRBV28 and TRBJ1-4 for the parts outside the CDR3, the full variable domain is DVKVTQSSRYLVKRTGEKVFLECVQDMDHENMFWYRQDPGLGLRLIYFSYDVKMKEKGDIPEGYSVSREKKERFSLILESASTNQTSMYLCASSSGQYEKLFFGSGTQLSVL.

V is TRBV19 and J is TRBJ1-1; D gene ambiguous. The V and J ends lost 2 bases and 4 bases respectively, with 11 bases between them. Germline loops: CDR1 LNHDA, CDR2 SQIVND (reference sequence). There are 14 residues in the CDR3. CDR3 residues: CASSIKGLSTEAFF. CDR3 DNA: TGTGCCAGTAGTATAAAGGGCCTTAGCACTGAAGCTTTCTTT.

This clone was counted a single time. This chain joins TRBV28 and TRBJ1-1; TRBD1 matches 9 bases. Trimming at V came to 3 bases and at J to 0 bases, leaving 5 bases not matched to a gene. Looked up from germline, CDR1 is MDHEN and CDR2 is SYDVKM. The CDR3 totals 16 residues. Here the CDR3 DNA reads TGTGCCAGCAGTTTTCGGACAGGGGTTATGAACACTGAAGCTTTCTTT. It yields the protein CASSFRTGVMNTEAFF.

J is TRBJ2-1 and V is TRBV27; maybe TRBD2 (5 bases). CDR1 and CDR2 from the germline V gene are MNHEY and SMNVEV (reference sequence). The length of the CDR3 is 16 residues. V was cut by 6 bases and J by 9 bases, with 24 bases left in between. CDR3 protein: CASSPWSGRSAGEQFF. In nucleotides, the CDR3 is TGTGCCAGCAGCCCCTGGAGCGGCAGATCGGCCGGTGAGCAGTTCTTC.

The gene calls are TRBV27 and TRBJ2-3; D is possibly TRBD1 (6 bases). CDR1 is MNHEY, CDR2 SMNVEV, per germline (reference sequence). V was shortened by 6 bases and J by 2 bases, with 12 bases between the two germline ends. The CDR3 totals 14 residues. CDR3 DNA sequence: TGTGCCAGCAGCGATACAGGGTACACAGATACGCAGTATTTT. It encodes CASSDTGYTDTQYF.

The chain uses TRBV29-1 and TRBJ2-7; D may correspond to TRBD1 or TRBD2 (6 bases each). Looked up from germline, CDR1 is SQVTM and CDR2 is ANQGSEA. The CDR3 length is 13 residues. Trimming took off 4 bases at V and 7 bases at J, with 17 bases between the two ends. CDR3: CSVGPERGREQYF. The CDR3 DNA sequence: TGCAGCGTTGGTCCGGAAAGGGGGAGGGAGCAGTACTTC.

This clone has a single count. The chain is built from TRBV10-1 and TRBJ2-1, with 7 bases matching TRBD2. Germline lookup yields CDR1 WNHNN and CDR2 SYGVQD (reference sequence). The CDR3 has 16 amino acids. Trimming removed 0 bases from V and 9 bases from J; junction bases left unmatched: 11. The CDR3: CASSESGRGLPGEQFF. CDR3 in DNA: TGCGCCAGCAGTGAGTCGGGAAGGGGACTACCGGGTGAGCAGTTCTTC.

The chain uses TRBV10-1 and TRBJ1-2; no firm D call. CDR1 WNHNN and CDR2 SYGVQD come from the germline V gene (reference sequence). The CDR3 contains 12 residues. V dropped 3 bases and J dropped 4 bases, with 6 bases sitting between them. This CDR3 is CASSDYTYGYTF. The CDR3 nucleotides read TGCGCCAGCAGTGACTATACCTATGGCTACACCTTC.